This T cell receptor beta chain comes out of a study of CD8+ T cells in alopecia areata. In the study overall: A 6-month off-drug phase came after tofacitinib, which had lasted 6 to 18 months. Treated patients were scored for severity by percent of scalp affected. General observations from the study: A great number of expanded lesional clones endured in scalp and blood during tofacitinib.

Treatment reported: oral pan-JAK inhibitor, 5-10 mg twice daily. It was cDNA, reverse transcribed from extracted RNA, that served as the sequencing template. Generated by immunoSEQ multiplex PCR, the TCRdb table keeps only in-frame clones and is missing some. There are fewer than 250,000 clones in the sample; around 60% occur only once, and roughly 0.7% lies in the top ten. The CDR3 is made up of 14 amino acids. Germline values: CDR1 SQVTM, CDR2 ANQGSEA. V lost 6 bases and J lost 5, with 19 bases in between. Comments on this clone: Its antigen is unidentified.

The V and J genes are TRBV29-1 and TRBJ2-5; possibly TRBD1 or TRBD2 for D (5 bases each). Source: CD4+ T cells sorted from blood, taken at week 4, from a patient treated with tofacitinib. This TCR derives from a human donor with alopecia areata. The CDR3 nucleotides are TGCAGCGTCGCAAGGGACCCCTCTGGGGAGACCCAGTACTTC. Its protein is CSVARDPSGETQYF.